These 22 T cell receptor beta chains were all obtained from the same sample, sequenced in a study of T-cell reconstitution after alpha-beta-depleted transplantation in children. Library preparation (for TCRbeta) was performed with unique molecular identifiers. Each CDR3 protein is one row after TCRdb ran MiXCR on the PCR reads. The sample shows about 100,000 distinct CDR3 sequences, 5.5% to 6.5% of them seen only once. This specimen consisted of PBMCs, mostly from graft donor cells, obtained 360 days after TCRalphabeta/CD19-depleted stem cell transplant. Source of these receptors: a male patient between 2 and 9 years old who had a stem cell transplant for acute lymphoblastic leukemia, so the T cells may come from the graft donor.

This clonotype was seen repeatedly, ten times or more. Germline is not matched at one junction end, which may reflect a read error. This chain uses TRBV5-1 with TRBJ2-4, with 14 nucleotides matching TRBD2. Germline-derived CDR1 and CDR2 are SGHRS and YFSETQ. This CDR3 contains 18 residues. CDR3 nucleotide sequence: TGCGCCAGCAGCTTGCACGGGACTAGCGGGAGTGGGAATACGGAGAGGAACTTC. Amino acid sequence: CASSLHGTSGSGNTERNF.

At least ten counts were recorded for this clonotype. V gene TRBV5-1 combines with J gene TRBJ2-2; D is perhaps TRBD2 (6 bases). The germline CDR1 and CDR2 sequences are SGHRS and YFSETQ. This CDR3 is 15 amino acids long. Trimming pared 0 bases from V and 0 bases from J, leaving 6 bases between. The CDR3 DNA is TGCGCCAGCAGCTTGGCGGGGGCGAACACCGGGGAGCTGTTTTTT. It yields the protein CASSLAGANTGELFF.

This clonotype appeared many times. J is TRBJ2-2 and V is TRBV6-5, with TRBD1 matching 11 bases. Losses at the gene ends were 8 bases for V and 0 bases for J; bases not matched to a gene: 11. Germline V gives CDR1 MNHEY, CDR2 SVGAGI. This CDR3 has 18 amino acids. In DNA, the CDR3 is TGTGCCAGCTCGCCCCAAAAGGGACAGGGGGCGAACACCGGGGAGCTGTTTTTT. Protein: CASSPQKGQGANTGELFF.

The chain uses TRBV5-1 and TRBJ2-3, with D perhaps TRBD2 (5 bases). The CDR3 extends over 15 amino acids. CDR1 and CDR2 from the germline V gene are SGHRS and YFSETQ. The V end was cut by 0 bases, the J end by 2 bases, with 10 bases between. The CDR3 DNA reads TGCGCCAGCAGCTTGGAAGGTAGCGCCACAGATACGCAGTATTTT. Translation gives CASSLEGSATDTQYF.

This chain links TRBV25-1 with TRBJ2-7; weak D call: TRBD2 (6 bases). V lost 4 bases to trimming and J lost 7 bases, with 14 bases between them. The germline V gene encodes CDR1 MGHDK and CDR2 SYGVNS. The CDR3 is 13 residues long. In nucleotides, the CDR3 is TGTGCCAGCAGTGGGGAGGCCGGGAGAGAGCAGTACTTC. It is translated as CASSGEAGREQYF.

This clonotype was picked up a small number of times. The gene calls are TRBV5-6 and TRBJ2-7, with unresolved D. Trimming pared 1 base from V and 5 bases from J, leaving 7 bases between. From germline, CDR1 is SGHDT and CDR2 YYEEEE. This CDR3 spans 12 amino acids. The CDR3 DNA follows: TGTGCCAGCAGCTTGTTAACCAACGAGCAGTACTTC. This gives the protein CASSLLTNEQYF.

J is TRBJ2-3 and V is TRBV7-9, with TRBD2 as a possible D gene (6 bases). V shed 1 base and J shed 6 bases, with 14 bases lying between them. This CDR3 contains 15 residues. Per the germline V gene, CDR1 is SEHNR and CDR2 is FQNEAQ (reference sequence). The CDR3 DNA reads as TGTGCCAGCAGCTTAGTGCGGGGTTCTTGGGATACGCAGTATTTT. This encodes CASSLVRGSWDTQYF.

At least ten counts were recorded for this clonotype. The J gene is TRBJ2-4, the V gene TRBV2, with TRBD1 matching 9 bases. CDR3 length: 15 amino acids. Trimming at V came to 6 bases and at J to 1 base, leaving 4 bases not matched to a gene. Germline V CDR1 and CDR2: SNHLY, FYNNEI. The CDR3 region has the DNA TGTGCCAGCAGGGAACAGGGGGCGGCCAAAAACATTCAGTACTTC. It encodes CASREQGAAKNIQYF.

At least ten counts were recorded for this clonotype. This chain connects TRBV15 to TRBJ2-7; TRBD1 might be the D (6 bases). V dropped 5 bases and J dropped 3 bases, with 14 bases sitting between them. CDR3 length: 14 amino acids. Germline CDR1 and CDR2: LNHNV and YYDKDF (reference sequence). The CDR3 bases are TGTGCCACCAGCCCCCGGGACACTTTCTACGAGCAGTACTTC. Amino acid sequence: CATSPRDTFYEQYF.

The V gene is TRBV2, the J gene TRBJ1-2; D is undetermined. This CDR3 spans 14 amino acids. The germline CDR1 and CDR2 sequences are SNHLY and FYNNEI. V lost 7 bases and J 8 bases, leaving 20 bases between the germline ends. The DNA for the CDR3 is TGTGCCAGCACCACGTACAGTCCCCCTATAGGCTACACCTTC. It codes for CASTTYSPPIGYTF.

This clonotype was seen repeatedly, ten times or more. This chain connects TRBV6-5 to TRBJ2-3; D not resolved. The CDR3 extends over 14 amino acids. V lost 4 bases, J lost 2 bases, and 10 bases lay in between. The germline V gene has CDR1 MNHEY and CDR2 SVGAGI. The CDR3 DNA reads as TGTGCCAGCAGTTCCTCTGGTGTCACAGATACGCAGTATTTT. Its protein is CASSSSGVTDTQYF.

The chain carries TRBV7-3 and TRBJ2-1, with D unresolved. Germline V CDR1 and CDR2: SGHTA, FQGTGA. This CDR3 contains 13 residues. The ends were cut back, 6 bases at V and 10 bases at J, with 16 bases in the middle. The CDR3 protein is CASSREKGAEQFF. The CDR3 DNA reads as TGTGCCAGCAGTCGTGAAAAGGGCGCAGAGCAGTTCTTC.

There are a few counts of this clonotype. This rearrangement joins TRBV6-5 to TRBJ1-2; D is perhaps TRBD1 (5 bases). Germline V CDR1 and CDR2: MNHEY, SVGAGI. This CDR3 has 15 amino acids. Trimming stripped 0 bases from V and 4 bases from J, with 12 bases between. CDR3: CASSYSQGRFYGYTF. Written as DNA, the CDR3 is TGTGCCAGCAGTTACTCGCAGGGAAGGTTCTATGGCTACACCTTC.

The table lists this clonotype with many counts. The gene calls are TRBV25-1 and TRBJ2-3, with D possibly being TRBD2 (6 bases). Trimming left V 3 bases short and J 2 bases short, with 12 bases between. This CDR3 spans 15 amino acids. Germline CDR1 MGHDK, CDR2 SYGVNS. CDR3 in amino acids: CASSDSGAYTDTQYF. CDR3 in DNA: TGTGCCAGCAGTGATTCGGGAGCCTACACAGATACGCAGTATTTT. Together with reference TRBV25-1 and TRBJ2-3, the CDR3 gives the full variable domain: EADIYQTPRYLVIGTGKKITLECSQTMGHDKMYWYQQDPGMELHLIHYSYGVNSTEKGDLSSESTVSRIRTEHFPLTLESARPSHTSQYLCASSDSGAYTDTQYFGPGTRLTVL.

This clonotype has a handful of counts. This sequence joins TRBV6-2 or TRBV6-3 and TRBJ2-3, with TRBD1 matching 12 bases. This CDR3 is 19 amino acids long. Germline loops: CDR1 MNHEY, CDR2 SVGEGT. V was pared by 4 bases and J by 2 bases, with 13 bases of the junction left unmatched. Here the CDR3 reads CASSWDRGHFPPLTDTQYF. The CDR3 nucleotides are TGTGCCAGCAGTTGGGACAGGGGGCACTTTCCCCCCCTCACAGATACGCAGTATTTT.

This clonotype was found a few times. In DNA, the CDR3 is TGTGCCAGCAGTTACTCTTTGGGGACAGCTTATGGCTACACCTTC. It yields the protein CASSYSLGTAYGYTF. The chain has TRBV6-5 and TRBJ1-2; TRBD1 agrees at 7 bases. The CDR3 length is 15 residues. Germline values: CDR1 MNHEY, CDR2 SVGAGI. Losses at the gene ends were 0 bases for V and 5 bases for J; bases not matched to a gene: 6.

Ten or more counts support this clonotype. The V gene is TRBV12-3 or TRBV12-4, the J gene TRBJ2-5; D is undetermined. Trimming pared 8 bases from V and 0 bases from J, leaving 4 bases between. The CDR3 is 11 amino acids. CDR3 in DNA: TGTGCCAGCGGGTACCAAGAGACCCAGTACTTC. Amino acid sequence: CASGYQETQYF.

About this clonotype: Given a much more abundant clone one base away, this may be a read error. V and J are TRBV28 and TRBJ2-3; TRBD1 is a possible D gene (6 bases). CDR1 and CDR2 from the germline V gene are MDHEN and SYDVKM. The CDR3 loop spans 17 amino acids. The CDR3 DNA is TGTGCCGGCAGTTTAGCGAACCGTGGACAGAATCCAGATACGCAGTATTTT. This translates into CAGSLANRGQNPDTQYF.

In its sample, this clonotype was seen many times. This sequence joins TRBV2 and TRBJ2-3, with a weak D call TRBD1 (5 bases). This CDR3 is built from 14 residues. Germline assignment: CDR1 SNHLY and CDR2 FYNNEI. V was pared by 0 bases and J by 5 bases, with 9 bases between. The CDR3 DNA sequence: TGTGCCAGCAGTGAAGCTTGGGGCGGAGATACGCAGTATTTT. Amino acids: CASSEAWGGDTQYF.

This chain joins TRBV5-6 and TRBJ2-7; D may be TRBD1 (5 bases). This CDR3 comprises 13 residues. Trimming removed 0 bases at V and 2 bases at J, with 6 bases between. CDR1 is SGHDT and CDR2 is YYEEEE in the germline V gene. CDR3 residues: CASSLVGPYEQYF. Here the CDR3 DNA reads TGTGCCAGCAGCTTGGTGGGGCCCTACGAGCAGTACTTC. Supplemented by reference TRBV5-6 and TRBJ2-7, the full variable domain reads DAGVTQSPTHLIKTRGQQVTLRCSPKSGHDTVSWYQQALGQGPQFIFQYYEEEERQRGNFPDRFSGHQFPNYSSELNVNALLLGDSALYLCASSLVGPYEQYFGPGTRLTVT.

This clonotype was seen more than once but under ten times. The chain links TRBV20-1 to TRBJ1-3; D is unresolved. The germline V and J ends were trimmed by 6 bases and 0 bases, with 9 bases remaining between them. CDR3 length equals 13 residues. Germline V gives CDR1 DFQATT, CDR2 SNEGSKA (reference sequence). CDR3 amino acids: CSALKDSGNTIYF. CDR3 coding DNA: TGCAGTGCCCTAAAAGACTCTGGAAACACCATATATTTT.

This sequence joins TRBV5-8 and TRBJ2-1; 7 bases line up with TRBD2. The J segment lost 11 bases and the V segment lost 5 bases, leaving 4 bases of the junction unmatched. The CDR3 sequence is 11 residues long. CDR1 and CDR2 from the germline V gene are SGHTS and YDEGEE. CDR3 residues: CASRRGTKQFF. DNA for the CDR3: TGTGCCAGCAGACGAGGGACTAAGCAGTTCTTC.